One and the same sample provided the 3 T cell receptor beta chains below, sequenced in a study of cytomegalovirus exposure and HLA in healthy donors. In the PCR, 60 Vbeta and 13 Jbeta primers were used. Profiling relied on immunoSEQ multiplex PCR, and the TCRdb table lists in-frame clones only, not all of them. The sample gives 150,000 to 200,000 clones, 70% to 80% of which show up once; nearly 4.5% is in the top ten. Sequencing used PBMCs. The receptors here all came from a woman in her 30s in good health and CMV-seropositive.

CDR3 region: CAWSVPPRQETQYF. For the CDR3, the DNA is TGTGCCTGGAGCGTACCTCCAAGACAGGAGACCCAGTACTTC. This rearrangement joins TRBV30 to TRBJ2-5; tentatively, D is TRBD1 (5 bases). Germline CDR1 reads GTSNPN; CDR2 reads SVGIG (reference sequence). Trimming took 3 bases from V and 5 from J, leaving 16 bases between them. The CDR3 is 14 amino acids. Variable domain in full (rest from reference TRBV30 and TRBJ2-5): SQTIHQWPATLVQPVGSPLSLECTVEGTSNPNLYWYRQAAGRGLQLLFYSVGIGQISSEVPQNLSASRPQDRQFILSSKKLLLSDSGFYLCAWSVPPRQETQYFGPGTRLLVL.

The chain is built from TRBV29-1 and TRBJ2-3; D is perhaps TRBD1 (5 bases). Trimming removed 7 bases at V and 4 bases at J, with 6 bases between. The CDR3 is 10 amino acids. Germline V gene data show CDR1 as SQVTM and CDR2 as ANQGSEA. CDR3 in DNA: TGCAGCGAAGGGGCAGATACGCAGTATTTT. Translation gives CSEGADTQYF.

V usage is TRBV10-3 and J usage is TRBJ2-7; possibly TRBD1 for D (6 bases). Germline V gene sequence: CDR1 ENHRY, CDR2 SYGVKD. The CDR3 loop spans 13 amino acids. Trimming pared 5 bases from V and 4 bases from J, leaving 12 bases between. The chain's CDR3 is CAISQGFGYEQYF. The CDR3 nucleotides read TGTGCCATCAGTCAGGGGTTCGGGTACGAGCAGTACTTC.